The 19 T cell receptor beta chains presented below share a single source sample, sequenced in a study of blood T cells in healthy people across ages. Combining a sample-barcoded 5' primer with a J-beta primer mix, a second PCR ran for roughly 6 to 11 cycles. TCRdb re-derived calls from the 5' RACE reads in MiXCR, one entry per CDR3 protein. The sample lists 750,000 to 950,000 distinct CDR3 sequences; roughly 50% were seen once. Sequencing used blood. The receptors stem from a man older than 75 in good health.

The chain carries TRBV7-3 and TRBJ2-1, with D perhaps TRBD2 (6 bases). V lost 5 bases and J 8 bases, leaving 19 bases between the germline ends. CDR3 length equals 15 residues. Germline loops: CDR1 SGHTA, CDR2 FQGTGA. CDR3 protein: CASSRAPLADYEQFF. CDR3 bases: TGTGCCAGCAGCCGGGCTCCACTAGCAGACTATGAGCAGTTCTTC.

This clonotype was seen only once. The gene calls are TRBV6-2 or TRBV6-3 and TRBJ1-5; tentative D call: TRBD1 (6 bases). The V end was cut by 7 bases, the J end by 4 bases, with 11 bases between. The germline CDR1 and CDR2 sequences are MNHEY and SVGEGT. This CDR3 is 13 amino acids long. Here the CDR3 DNA reads TGTGCCAGCAAGACAGGAGCAAATCAGCCCCAGCATTTT. It encodes CASKTGANQPQHF.

This chain connects TRBV12-3 or TRBV12-4 to TRBJ2-1; weak D call: TRBD2 (6 bases). The CDR3 spans 16 residues. V was cut by 8 bases and J by 0 bases, with 17 bases left in between. CDR3 sequence: CASDFKGGNSYNEQFF. The CDR3 nucleotides are TGTGCCAGCGATTTTAAGGGAGGAAACTCCTACAATGAGCAGTTCTTC.

There are a few counts of this clonotype. This chain joins TRBV12-3 or TRBV12-4 and TRBJ1-2; D might be TRBD1 (5 bases). V was pared by 8 bases and J by 8 bases, with 27 bases between. The CDR3 extends over 16 amino acids. CDR3 in amino acids: CASGYFIGTHLGGYTF. The CDR3 DNA reads as TGTGCCAGCGGCTACTTCATCGGGACCCATCTGGGGGGCTACACCTTC.

Only one count was recorded for this clonotype. This chain connects TRBV6-1 to TRBJ2-7; TRBD2 aligns across 15 bases. Germline CDR1 reads MNHNS; CDR2 reads SASEGT. Germline trimming cut 6 bases from V and 6 bases from J; bases unmatched to any gene: 3. The CDR3 length is 14 residues. For the CDR3, the DNA is TGTGCCAGCAGGGGACTAGCGGGAGGCGGCGAGCAGTACTTC. As protein: CASRGLAGGGEQYF.

This chain uses TRBV12-3 or TRBV12-4 with TRBJ1-2; tentatively, D is TRBD1 (6 bases). V lost 1 base and J 4 bases, leaving 16 bases between the germline ends. CDR3 length equals 16 residues. The CDR3 sequence is CASSLDILRQAYGYTF. The CDR3 region has the DNA TGTGCCAGCAGTTTAGATATATTGAGACAGGCCTATGGCTACACCTTC.

CDR3 DNA: TGTGCCAGCAGCCGGACCCCCTTGGCGGACAGGGACTACGAGCAGTACTTC. Translation gives CASSRTPLADRDYEQYF. The chain joins TRBV7-6 to TRBJ2-7, with 8 bases matching TRBD1. The CDR3 length is 17 residues. V shed 5 bases and J 3 bases; nucleotides not matched to a gene: 15. CDR1 and CDR2 (germline): SGHVS, FNYEAQ.

This clonotype was counted between two and nine times. The chain joins TRBV12-3 or TRBV12-4 to TRBJ2-1; 14 bases line up with TRBD2. The CDR3 covers 14 residues. The junction had 7 bases not matched to a gene; V was cut back by 8 bases and J by 10 bases. For the CDR3, the DNA is TGTGCCAGCGGGGGACTAGCGGGAGTAGGGGAGCAGTTCTTC. It encodes CASGGLAGVGEQFF.

The chain has TRBV3-1 and TRBJ2-4; 8 bases map to TRBD2. The CDR3 spans 15 residues. Germline-derived CDR1 and CDR2 are LGHDT and YNNKEL (reference sequence). V dropped 1 base and J dropped 7; count of bases not matched to a gene: 6. CDR3 amino acids: CASSQGSGRGNIQYF. In DNA form, the CDR3 reads TGTGCCAGCAGCCAAGGGTCCGGGAGGGGGAACATTCAGTACTTC.

This clonotype was recorded once. The chain carries TRBV20-1 and TRBJ1-1, with 7 bases fitting TRBD1. The CDR3 sequence is 13 residues long. Losses at the gene ends were 4 bases for V and 2 bases for J; bases not matched to a gene: 4. Looked up from germline, CDR1 is DFQATT and CDR2 is SNEGSKA (reference sequence). The CDR3 DNA reads TGCAGTGCTAACCGACAGGGTAACACTGAAGCTTTCTTT. Residues: CSANRQGNTEAFF.

This clonotype was counted only a few times. The chain joins TRBV7-2 to TRBJ2-3, with TRBD2 as a possible D gene (6 bases). Trimming took 5 bases from V and 14 from J, leaving 29 bases between them. The CDR3 is 16 amino acids. CDR1 and CDR2 (germline): SGHTA, FQGNSA. In DNA form, the CDR3 reads TGTGCCAGCAGCCCACCTCTTGCGGGACCACACAGATACGCGTATTTT. Its translation is CASSPPLAGPHRYAYF.

This clonotype was recorded at least ten times. The J gene is TRBJ2-7, the V gene TRBV5-1; D ambiguous. Trimming left V 4 bases short and J 6 bases short, with 11 bases between. The CDR3 has 12 residues. Looked up from germline, CDR1 is SGHRS and CDR2 is YFSETQ. The CDR3, as DNA: TGCGCCAGCAGCGGCATTCTTGGCGAGCAGTACTTC. Its translation: CASSGILGEQYF.

This clonotype was seen only a few times. The chain has TRBV20-1 and TRBJ2-5; D unclear. The DNA end favors TRBJ2-7, so the J call may be wrong. The germline CDR1 and CDR2 sequences are DFQATT and SNEGSKA (reference sequence). The CDR3 length is 15 residues. The DNA for the CDR3 is TGCAGTGCTAGAGATATGGCCAGGACCCCCTACGAGCAGTACTTC. Its protein is CSARDMARTPYEQYF.

J is TRBJ2-7 and V is TRBV27; TRBD2 might be the D (5 bases). The CDR3 runs to 12 residues. Between the trimmed V and J ends, which lost 7 bases and 2 bases, there was a span of 9 bases. Germline loops: CDR1 MNHEY, CDR2 SMNVEV (reference sequence). CDR3 in amino acids: CASKTGTYEQYF. The DNA of the CDR3 is TGTGCCAGCAAAACCGGGACCTACGAGCAGTACTTC.

The chain joins TRBV7-9 to TRBJ2-7, with D uncertain. This CDR3 contains 12 residues. Looked up from germline, CDR1 is SEHNR and CDR2 is FQNEAQ (reference sequence). The V gene lost 2 bases and the J gene lost 5 bases, with 7 bases spanning the gap. CDR3 sequence reads: CASSLSQDEQYF. CDR3 sequence (DNA): TGTGCCAGCAGCTTATCCCAGGACGAGCAGTACTTC.

V and J are TRBV12-5 and TRBJ1-1; a possible D gene is TRBD1 (5 bases). The V end was cut by 4 bases, the J end by 1 base, with 13 bases between. The CDR3 covers 15 residues. The V gene's germline CDR1 is LGHNT and CDR2 FRNRAP. The CDR3 DNA is TGTGCTAGTGGTTCCCCATGGGGGGAGAACACTGAAGCTTTCTTT. It translates to CASGSPWGENTEAFF.

This clonotype was detected a few times. The rearrangement joins TRBV4-1 to TRBJ2-7; TRBD1 might be the D (6 bases). V lost 0 bases and J lost 4, with 13 bases in between. Germline CDR1 MGHRA, CDR2 YSYEKL. The CDR3 has 15 residues. CDR3 sequence reads: CASSQDRDTHYEQYF. DNA of the CDR3: TGCGCCAGCAGCCAAGATCGGGACACCCATTACGAGCAGTACTTC.

The chain joins TRBV5-1 to TRBJ2-6; D call uncertain. This CDR3 is built from 17 residues. The ends were cut back, 4 bases at V and 0 bases at J, with 14 bases in the middle. Germline loops: CDR1 SGHRS, CDR2 YFSETQ. The CDR3 sequence: CASSPDRRFSGANVLTF. CDR3 nucleotide sequence: TGCGCCAGCAGCCCAGATCGACGATTCTCTGGGGCCAACGTCCTGACTTTC.

A word on this clonotype: One end of the junction does not line up with germline, which may come from a read error. The chain couples TRBV24-1 to TRBJ1-5; 11 bases map to TRBD1. The V gene's germline CDR1 is KGHDR and CDR2 SFDVKD. The CDR3 is 16 amino acids. The CDR3 DNA reads TGTGCCACAAGTGATCGGGACAGGGGGTTTGGTCAGCCCCAGCATTTT. It encodes CATSDRDRGFGQPQHF.